The 13 T cell receptor beta chains listed next were all sequenced from one sample in a study of monozygotic twins with cystic fibrosis. Generated by immunoSEQ multiplex PCR, the TCRdb table keeps only in-frame clones and is missing some. The sample contains about 15,000 clones, over 85% of which appear only once. Material for sequencing was blood. The receptors come from a girl aged 2 to 10 with cystic fibrosis.

The chain recombines TRBV19 with TRBJ1-5, with D possibly TRBD1 on 5 matching bases. V was shortened by 7 bases and J by 9 bases, with 19 bases between the two germline ends. The CDR3 runs to 14 residues. Germline V gives CDR1 LNHDA, CDR2 SQIVND (reference sequence). The CDR3: CASTRTRKQGPQHF. The CDR3 nucleotides read TGTGCCAGTACCCGGACACGTAAGCAGGGGCCCCAGCATTTT.

The rearrangement links TRBV4-3 to TRBJ2-1; the match to TRBD2 covers 7 bases. Per the germline V gene, CDR1 is LGHNA and CDR2 is YSLEER. This CDR3 is built from 16 residues. The J segment lost 2 bases and the V segment lost 4 bases, leaving 8 bases of the junction unmatched. The CDR3 loop is CASSLGGSFTYNEQFF. CDR3 nucleotide sequence: TGCGCCAGCAGCCTTGGCGGGAGCTTCACCTACAATGAGCAGTTCTTC.

The V gene is TRBV4-2, the J gene TRBJ2-1; D gene ambiguous. The CDR3 sequence is 15 residues long. Germline CDR1 reads LGHNA; CDR2 reads YNFKEQ. The ends were cut back, 0 bases at V and 1 base at J, with 7 bases in the middle. The chain's CDR3 is CASSQEWKSYNEQFF. CDR3 bases: TGTGCCAGCAGCCAAGAGTGGAAGTCCTACAATGAGCAGTTCTTC.

The chain uses TRBV5-1 and TRBJ2-5; no reliable D call. V dropped 2 bases and J dropped 1 base, with 3 bases sitting between them. The CDR3 sequence is 12 residues long. Germline V gene data show CDR1 as SGHRS and CDR2 as YFSETQ. Here the CDR3 DNA reads TGCGCCAGCAGCTTAACCCAAGAGACCCAGTACTTC. This sequence encodes CASSLTQETQYF.

The genes are TRBV7-2 and TRBJ2-7; 9 nucleotides align to TRBD2. Trimming at V came to 5 bases and at J to 5 bases, leaving 4 bases not matched to a gene. The germline gives CDR1 SGHTA, CDR2 FQGNSA. This CDR3 region has 13 residues. CDR3 coding DNA: TGTGCCAGCAGCCAGCAGCGGGGGGACGAGCAGTACTTC. It encodes CASSQQRGDEQYF.

The chain combines TRBV10-2 with TRBJ2-1; 8 bases are shared with TRBD2. The J segment lost 7 bases and the V segment lost 6 bases, leaving 14 bases of the junction unmatched. The CDR3 covers 16 residues. Per germline, CDR1 WSHSY and CDR2 SAAADI. The CDR3 loop is CASSLDTGGRVNEQFF. CDR3 DNA: TGCGCCAGCAGCTTAGATACGGGAGGGCGTGTGAATGAGCAGTTCTTC.

The V and J genes are TRBV7-9 and TRBJ1-2; tentative D call: TRBD1 (5 bases). Trimming pared 8 bases from V and 3 bases from J, leaving 16 bases between. CDR3 size: 14 residues. CDR1 SEHNR and CDR2 FQNEAQ come from the germline V gene (reference sequence). Written as DNA, the CDR3 is TGTGCCAGCTGGAGACAGTCCGGTGACTATGGCTACACCTTC. This sequence encodes CASWRQSGDYGYTF.

The chain joins TRBV5-8 to TRBJ2-7; D is undetermined. The CDR3 totals 14 residues. Per the germline V gene, CDR1 is SGHTS and CDR2 is YDEGEE. V was trimmed by 1 base and J by 1 base, leaving 9 bases between them. CDR3 nucleotide sequence: TGTGCCAGCAGCTTGATATTGGGGTCCTACGAGCAGTACTTC. This codes for CASSLILGSYEQYF. Together with reference TRBV5-8 and TRBJ2-7, the CDR3 gives the full variable domain: EAGVTQSPTHLIKTRGQQATLRCSPISGHTSVYWYQQALGLGLQFLLWYDEGEERNRGNFPPRFSGRQFPNYSSELNVNALELEDSALYLCASSLILGSYEQYFGPGTRLTVT.

This clone was detected only once. The chain couples TRBV12-5 to TRBJ2-7; D perhaps matches TRBD1 (6 bases). The germline CDR1 and CDR2 sequences are LGHNT and FRNRAP. This CDR3 is 12 amino acids long. The V end was cut by 6 bases, the J end by 4 bases, with 10 bases between. CDR3 loop: CASGADRYEQYF. The CDR3 nucleotides read TGTGCTAGTGGCGCGGACAGATACGAGCAGTACTTC. The full variable domain, with the rest looked up from reference TRBV12-5 and TRBJ2-7, is DARVTQTPRHKVTEMGQEVTMRCQPILGHNTVFWYRQTMMQGLELLAYFRNRAPLDDSGMPKDRFSAEMPDATLATLKIQPSEPRDSAVYFCASGADRYEQYFGPGTRLTVT.

V usage is TRBV6-4 and J usage is TRBJ1-5; the D is unclear. The CDR3 is made up of 14 amino acids. With 8 bases removed from V and 7 bases from J, the gap between germline ends came to 18 bases. Germline V gene sequence: CDR1 MRHNA, CDR2 SNTAGT. The CDR3 region is CASYPVAVSQPQHF. CDR3 DNA: TGTGCCAGCTACCCAGTAGCAGTCAGCCAGCCCCAGCATTTT.

The chain carries TRBV9 and TRBJ2-3; the D gene is possibly TRBD1 (6 bases). Per the germline V gene, CDR1 is SGDLS and CDR2 is YYNGEE. Trimming took off 0 bases at V and 5 bases at J, with 13 bases between the two ends. The CDR3 is 15 amino acids. The CDR3 DNA is TGTGCCAGCAGCGTAGCGGGCCCACAGGGAGATACGCAGTATTTT. This gives the protein CASSVAGPQGDTQYF.

In DNA, the CDR3 is TGTGCCAGCAGACCCCTCACTAGTGGTTCCTACAATGAGCAGTTCTTC. This encodes CASRPLTSGSYNEQFF. The chain employs TRBV5-6 and TRBJ2-1, with D maybe TRBD2 (5 bases). The CDR3 covers 16 residues. Germline assignment: CDR1 SGHDT and CDR2 YYEEEE. Between the trimmed V and J ends, which lost 5 bases and 1 base, there was a span of 16 bases.

The J gene is TRBJ1-5, the V gene TRBV15; TRBD1 matches 10 bases. The V gene end was trimmed by 2 bases and the J gene end by 0 bases; junction bases not matched to a gene: 13. The CDR3 consists of 20 residues. CDR1 is LNHNV, CDR2 YYDKDF, per germline (reference sequence). The CDR3 here is CATSRTLPWDRGVSNQPQHF. In DNA form, the CDR3 reads TGTGCCACCAGCAGAACTCTTCCCTGGGACAGGGGTGTTAGCAATCAGCCCCAGCATTTT.